The 11 T cell receptor beta chains below all came from one sample that was sequenced in a study of blood T cell repertoires in COVID-19. Clones were read by immunoSEQ multiplex PCR, and TCRdb kept only the in-frame ones, dropping some. Found here are under 300,000 clones, roughly 87% of them singletons; the top ten hold more than 5%. The sample was PBMCs or T cells enriched from blood (not recorded which). The receptors come from a woman in her twenties or thirties with acute COVID-19.

This chain uses TRBV19 with TRBJ1-1, with 8 bases fitting TRBD1. With V trimmed by 9 bases and J by 2 bases, 8 bases remained unmatched. The CDR3 consists of 14 residues. CDR1 and CDR2 from the germline V gene are LNHDA and SQIVND (reference sequence). CDR3 in DNA: TGTGCCAGCACACAGGGGGATATTAACACTGAAGCTTTCTTT. Amino acids: CASTQGDINTEAFF.

V and J are TRBV5-4 and TRBJ1-6; D ambiguous. In germline, CDR1 is SGHNT, CDR2 YYREEE (reference sequence). The germline V and J ends were trimmed by 4 bases and 6 bases, with 14 bases remaining between them. This CDR3 contains 15 residues. CDR3 protein: CASSLASDFNSPLHF. DNA of the CDR3: TGTGCCAGCAGCCTCGCTTCCGACTTTAATTCACCCCTCCACTTT.

The chain joins TRBV28 to TRBJ2-1, with 15 positions matching TRBD2. Trimming removed 4 bases from V and 12 bases from J; junction bases left unmatched: 10. This CDR3 has 16 amino acids. The germline V gene has CDR1 MDHEN and CDR2 SYDVKM. The CDR3 bases are TGTGCCAGCAGTTCCCGGACTAGCGGGGGGGCCGGGCGGCAGTTCTTC. It codes for CASSSRTSGGAGRQFF.

The rearrangement uses TRBV10-2 and TRBJ2-2, with 11 bases that match TRBD2. The trim removed 6 bases at V and 8 bases at J, leaving 8 bases unmatched. The CDR3 is made up of 15 amino acids. CDR1 WSHSY and CDR2 SAAADI come from the germline V gene. CDR3 sequence: CASRASGGPSGELFF. Here the CDR3 DNA reads TGCGCCAGCAGAGCTAGCGGGGGGCCATCTGGGGAGCTGTTTTTT.

The rearrangement uses TRBV5-5 and TRBJ2-1, with 12 bases matching TRBD2. V lost 0 bases, J lost 7 bases, and 8 bases stayed unmatched. CDR3 length: 17 amino acids. Germline-derived CDR1 and CDR2 are SGHKS and YYEKEE (reference sequence). CDR3 DNA sequence: TGTGCCAGCAGCTTGGAGCCTAGCGGGGGGGCCGGGAATGAGCAGTTCTTC. Its protein is CASSLEPSGGAGNEQFF.

The chain links TRBV2 to TRBJ1-5; TRBD1 agrees at 7 bases. CDR1 SNHLY and CDR2 FYNNEI come from the germline V gene. Losses at the gene ends were 3 bases for V and 5 bases for J; bases not matched to a gene: 1. This CDR3 region has 13 residues. The chain's CDR3 is CASSETGYQPQHF. The CDR3 region has the DNA TGTGCCAGCAGTGAGACAGGGTATCAGCCCCAGCATTTT. The full variable domain, rest sourced from reference TRBV2 and TRBJ1-5, is EPEVTQTPSHQVTQMGQEVILRCVPISNHLYFYWYRQILGQKVEFLVSFYNNEISEKSEIFDDQFSVERPDGSNFTLKIRSTKLEDSAMYFCASSETGYQPQHFGDGTRLSIL.

J is TRBJ1-2 and V is TRBV5-1; 8 positions agree with TRBD1. Germline-derived CDR1 and CDR2 are SGHRS and YFSETQ. The CDR3 runs to 16 residues. The trim removed 4 bases at V and 2 bases at J, leaving 10 bases unmatched. The DNA for the CDR3 is TGCGCCAGCAGCCCGACAGGGGATCTGGGAAACTATGGCTACACCTTC. Amino acid sequence: CASSPTGDLGNYGYTF.

The chain has TRBV28 and TRBJ2-1; 9 bases are shared with TRBD2. The V segment lost 4 bases and the J segment 7 bases; nucleotides outside the gene matches: 5. Germline CDR1 MDHEN, CDR2 SYDVKM. The CDR3 loop spans 14 amino acids. CDR3 region: CASSYGLALNEQFF. DNA of the CDR3: TGTGCCAGCAGTTACGGACTAGCGTTGAATGAGCAGTTCTTC. The complete variable domain, with remaining parts taken from reference TRBV28 and TRBJ2-1, reads DVKVTQSSRYLVKRTGEKVFLECVQDMDHENMFWYRQDPGLGLRLIYFSYDVKMKEKGDIPEGYSVSREKKERFSLILESASTNQTSMYLCASSYGLALNEQFFGPGTRLTVL.

The V gene is TRBV6-2 or TRBV6-3, the J gene TRBJ1-1; 9 positions match TRBD1. CDR1 is MNHEY, CDR2 SVGEGT, per germline. V lost 2 bases and J lost 1; bases outside the gene matches: 8. CDR3 size: 17 residues. The CDR3 nucleotides read TGTGCCAGCAGTTACCCAACAGGGGGCGCAAGGAACACTGAAGCTTTCTTT. It translates to CASSYPTGGARNTEAFF.

The chain carries TRBV28 and TRBJ1-5, with 12 bases lining up with TRBD1. Germline V CDR1 and CDR2: MDHEN, SYDVKM. V dropped 5 bases and J dropped 2; count of bases not matched to a gene: 13. CDR3 length: 19 residues. This chain's CDR3 is CASSNLRPGQGAGNQPQHF. CDR3 DNA sequence: TGTGCCAGCAGTAACCTAAGGCCGGGACAGGGGGCGGGCAATCAGCCCCAGCATTTT.

This chain joins TRBV9 and TRBJ2-1, with 14 bases aligning to TRBD2. Per germline, CDR1 SGDLS and CDR2 YYNGEE. This CDR3 has 17 residues. Trimming at V came to 3 bases and at J to 7 bases, leaving 9 bases not matched to a gene. CDR3 protein: CASSGTSGRTDGNEQFF. The CDR3 bases are TGTGCCAGCAGCGGGACTAGCGGGAGGACAGACGGTAATGAGCAGTTCTTC.